The T cell receptor (beta chain) described here comes from a study of CXCR3-negative and CXCR3-positive naive CD8 T cells. The CDR3 covers 14 residues. CDR1 and CDR2 (germline): MDHEN, SYDVKM. Preparation of TRB cDNA libraries relied on 5' RACE carrying UMI labels. Reanalyzing the 5' RACE reads, TCRdb keeps one entry per CDR3 protein, without DNA. This repertoire comprises over 55,000 distinct CDR3 sequences; its ten largest clones make up around a quarter. Study-level findings and limits: No difference in surface CD5 was seen between naive subsets, and TCR strength was inferred from TRB CDR3 properties. TRBV-TRBJ usage was alike in naive CXCR3-negative and CXCR3-positive cells but differed in memory cells.

In the case of this clonotype: The target antigen is unknown.

The sequenced material came from memory CD8+ T cells from blood. This clonotype was obtained from a human donor in good health. Some clones in this sample may be carry-over from other donors' samples. This chain links TRBV28 with TRBJ2-7; TCRdb reports TRBD1, a call that lacks DNA to check it against. The CDR3 spells CASSSQGLTGEQYF. Supplemented by reference TRBV28 and TRBJ2-7, the full variable domain reads DVKVTQSSRYLVKRTGEKVFLECVQDMDHENMFWYRQDPGLGLRLIYFSYDVKMKEKGDIPEGYSVSREKKERFSLILESASTNQTSMYLCASSSQGLTGEQYFGPGTRLTVT.